The subject of this entry is one T cell receptor (beta chain). Method: immunoSEQ multiplex PCR; TCRdb's copy keeps in-frame clones and lacks some. Of more than 550,000 clones listed, 90% were seen once; the top ten hold less than 40%. This record belongs to a study of shared clonotypes between healthy human individuals. The CDR3 totals 14 residues. The V end lost 7 bases, the J end lost 3 bases, and 16 bases lay between the germline ends. Looked up from germline, CDR1 is MNHNS and CDR2 is SASEGT. The sequence derives from a young man in good health. Some clones in this sample may be carry-over from other donors' samples. The chain joins TRBV6-1 to TRBJ2-7; D possibly uses TRBD1 or TRBD2 (5 bases each). Sequencing input: memory CD8+ T cells from PBMCs. Noted subset: CD45RO+ cells pooled with CCR7-negative TemRA cells. The CDR3 reads CASTSGTDFYEQYF. DNA of the CDR3: TGTGCCAGCACTTCCGGGACGGACTTCTACGAGCAGTACTTC.